These 6 T cell receptor beta chains came from one sample sequenced in a study of CD8 T cells in ankylosing spondylitis. Broader study findings: There was a TCR beta motif, made of several highly homologous variants, that appeared characteristic of ankylosing spondylitis blood.

TCRdb reprocessed the 5' RACE reads via MiXCR and lists one record per CDR3 protein. The sample has 130,000 or so distinct CDR3 sequences; under 20% are singletons. No antigen has been assigned to these receptors. The sequenced sample was blood, either unsorted or a sorted T cell fraction (not recorded which). These receptors all come from a male donor with ankylosing spondylitis.

This clonotype was detected many times. V usage is TRBV29-1 and J usage is TRBJ2-7; a weak D match, TRBD2 (5 bases). The germline V gene encodes CDR1 SQVTM and CDR2 ANQGSEA. V lost 5 bases and J lost 3, with 11 bases in between. This CDR3 is 12 amino acids long. CDR3 protein: CSVTGRLYEQYF. CDR3 coding DNA: TGCAGCGTTACGGGAAGACTCTACGAGCAGTACTTC.

V gene TRBV5-1 combines with J gene TRBJ2-2, with TRBD1 identical over 8 bases. With V trimmed by 3 bases and J by 8 bases, 3 bases remained unmatched. CDR1 and CDR2 (germline): SGHRS, YFSETQ. The CDR3 sequence is 13 residues long. The CDR3 loop is CASSWTGRGELFF. The DNA of the CDR3 is TGCGCCAGCAGCTGGACAGGGCGAGGGGAGCTGTTTTTT.

This clonotype occurred a few times. The chain recombines TRBV28 with TRBJ2-3; D gene uncertain. V was clipped by 6 bases and J by 0 bases, with 22 bases between them. The germline CDR1 and CDR2 sequences are MDHEN and SYDVKM. There are 18 residues in the CDR3. In DNA form, the CDR3 reads TGTGCCAGCAGCCCCACGTACGTGGGATCAGGTAGCACAGATACGCAGTATTTT. Translating gives CASSPTYVGSGSTDTQYF.

The V and J genes are TRBV7-9 and TRBJ1-5; 9 bases fit TRBD1. Unmatched junction bases numbered 4, after V lost 5 bases and J lost 5 bases. This CDR3 is 14 amino acids long. Germline V lookup: CDR1 SEHNR, CDR2 FQNEAQ (reference sequence). CDR3 region: CASSVTGGYQPQHF. For the CDR3, the DNA is TGTGCCAGCAGCGTTACAGGGGGCTATCAGCCCCAGCATTTT.

This clonotype has at least ten counts. The V gene is TRBV29-1, the J gene TRBJ2-7, with a possible D match to TRBD2 (6 bases). The CDR3 sequence is 15 residues long. In germline, CDR1 is SQVTM, CDR2 ANQGSEA. Trimming cost V 0 bases and J 0 bases, with 12 bases left between them. CDR3 sequence reads: CSVEDRVGSSYEQYF. The CDR3 DNA sequence: TGCAGCGTTGAAGATCGTGTCGGGAGCTCCTACGAGCAGTACTTC.

This clonotype was recorded a few times. This chain uses TRBV5-1 with TRBJ2-7; the D is unclear. The CDR3 totals 14 residues. CDR1 is SGHRS, CDR2 YFSETQ, per germline. V lost 0 bases and J lost 1, with 8 bases in between. The CDR3 DNA reads TGCGCCAGCAGCTTGGGCTCATTGTCCTACGAGCAGTACTTC. This codes for CASSLGSLSYEQYF.